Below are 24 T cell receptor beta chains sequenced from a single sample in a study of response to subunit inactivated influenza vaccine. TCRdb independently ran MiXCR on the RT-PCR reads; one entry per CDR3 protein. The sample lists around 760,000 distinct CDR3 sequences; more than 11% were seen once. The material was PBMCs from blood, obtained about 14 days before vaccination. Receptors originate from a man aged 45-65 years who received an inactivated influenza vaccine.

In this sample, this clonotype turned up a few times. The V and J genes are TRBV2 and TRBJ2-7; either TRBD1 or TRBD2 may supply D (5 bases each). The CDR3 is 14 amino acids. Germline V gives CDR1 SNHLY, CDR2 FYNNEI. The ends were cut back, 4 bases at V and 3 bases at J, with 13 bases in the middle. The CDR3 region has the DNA TGTGCCAGCAGTGGGCCGGGACGGGACTACGAGCAGTACTTC. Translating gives CASSGPGRDYEQYF.

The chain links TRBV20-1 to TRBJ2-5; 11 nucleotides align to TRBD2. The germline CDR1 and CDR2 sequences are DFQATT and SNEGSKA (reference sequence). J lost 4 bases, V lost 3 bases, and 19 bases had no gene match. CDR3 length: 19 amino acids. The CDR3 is CSASPTHLYGTSGTETQYF. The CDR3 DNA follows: TGCAGTGCTAGTCCCACCCACCTCTACGGGACTAGCGGAACAGAGACCCAGTACTTC.

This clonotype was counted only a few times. CDR3: CASSSTGSSYEQYF. The CDR3 nucleotides are TGTGCCAGCAGCTCGACAGGGAGCTCCTACGAGCAGTACTTC. The J gene is TRBJ2-7, the V gene TRBV7-2; 7 bases match TRBD1. CDR3 length: 14 amino acids. V lost 4 bases to trimming and J lost 0 bases; unmatched junction nucleotides: 3. Germline V gives CDR1 SGHTA, CDR2 FQGNSA.

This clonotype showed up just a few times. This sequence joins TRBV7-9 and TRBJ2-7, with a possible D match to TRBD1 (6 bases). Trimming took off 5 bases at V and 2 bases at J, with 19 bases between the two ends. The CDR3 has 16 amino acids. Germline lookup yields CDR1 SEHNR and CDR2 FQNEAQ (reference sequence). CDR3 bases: TGTGCCAGCAGCCCCCCCCGGGGCAGGGGCCCCTACGAGCAGTACTTC. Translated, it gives CASSPPRGRGPYEQYF.

In nucleotides, the CDR3 is TGCAGTGCTAGTAGCGGGGGAAACATTCAGTACTTC. Protein: CSASSGGNIQYF. The V call is TRBV20-1, the J call TRBJ2-4; 9 bases fit TRBD2. V lost 3 bases, J lost 6 bases, and 0 bases stayed unmatched. Per germline, CDR1 DFQATT and CDR2 SNEGSKA (reference sequence). This CDR3 contains 12 residues.

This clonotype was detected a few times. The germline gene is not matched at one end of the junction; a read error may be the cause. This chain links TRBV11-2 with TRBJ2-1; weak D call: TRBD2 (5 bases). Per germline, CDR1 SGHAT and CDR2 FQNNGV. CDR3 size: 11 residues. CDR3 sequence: CASSELGLQNF. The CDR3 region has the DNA TGTGCCAGCAGCGAACTTGGACTCCAAAATTTC.

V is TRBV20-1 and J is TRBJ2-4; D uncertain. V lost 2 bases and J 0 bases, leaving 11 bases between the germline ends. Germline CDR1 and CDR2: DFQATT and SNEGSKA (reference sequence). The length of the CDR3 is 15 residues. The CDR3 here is CSARTGLLAKNIQYF. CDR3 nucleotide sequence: TGCAGTGCTAGAACGGGTCTCCTAGCCAAAAACATTCAGTACTTC.

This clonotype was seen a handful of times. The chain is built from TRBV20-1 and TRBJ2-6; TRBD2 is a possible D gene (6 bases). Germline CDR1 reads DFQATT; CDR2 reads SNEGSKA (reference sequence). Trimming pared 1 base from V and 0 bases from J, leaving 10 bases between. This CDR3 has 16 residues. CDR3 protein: CSARGGVNSGANVLTF. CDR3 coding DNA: TGCAGTGCTAGAGGGGGGGTAAACTCTGGGGCCAACGTCCTGACTTTC.

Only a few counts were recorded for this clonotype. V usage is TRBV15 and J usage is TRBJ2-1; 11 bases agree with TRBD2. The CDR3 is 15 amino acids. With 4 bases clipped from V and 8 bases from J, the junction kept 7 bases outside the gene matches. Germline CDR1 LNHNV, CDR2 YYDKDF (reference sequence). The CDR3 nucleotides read TGTGCCACCAGCAAAACTAGCGGGAGAGTGTATGAGCAGTTCTTC. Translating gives CATSKTSGRVYEQFF.

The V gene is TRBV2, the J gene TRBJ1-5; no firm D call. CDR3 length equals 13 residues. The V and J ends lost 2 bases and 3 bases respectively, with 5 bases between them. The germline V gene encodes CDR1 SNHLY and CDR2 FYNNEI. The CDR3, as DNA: TGTGCCAGCAGTGAACAACCCAATCAGCCCCAGCATTTT. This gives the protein CASSEQPNQPQHF.

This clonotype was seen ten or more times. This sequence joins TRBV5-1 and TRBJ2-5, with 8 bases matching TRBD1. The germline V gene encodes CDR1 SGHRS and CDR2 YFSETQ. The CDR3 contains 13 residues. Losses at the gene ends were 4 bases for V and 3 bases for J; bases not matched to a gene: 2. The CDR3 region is CASSVQGEETQYF. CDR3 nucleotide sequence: TGCGCCAGCAGCGTACAGGGGGAAGAGACCCAGTACTTC.

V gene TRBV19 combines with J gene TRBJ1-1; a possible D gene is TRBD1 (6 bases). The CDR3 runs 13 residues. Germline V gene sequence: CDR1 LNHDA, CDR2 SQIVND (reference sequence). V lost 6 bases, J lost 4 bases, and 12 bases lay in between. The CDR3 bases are TGTGCCAGTAGAACAGGGAGGGGCACTGAAGCTTTCTTT. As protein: CASRTGRGTEAFF.

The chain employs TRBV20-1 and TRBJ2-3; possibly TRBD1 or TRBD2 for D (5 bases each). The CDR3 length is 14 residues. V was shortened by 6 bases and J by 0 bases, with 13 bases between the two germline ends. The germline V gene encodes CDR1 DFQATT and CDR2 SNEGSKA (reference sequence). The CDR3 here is CSARDAASTDTQYF. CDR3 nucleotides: TGCAGTGCCAGGGACGCCGCTAGCACAGATACGCAGTATTTT.

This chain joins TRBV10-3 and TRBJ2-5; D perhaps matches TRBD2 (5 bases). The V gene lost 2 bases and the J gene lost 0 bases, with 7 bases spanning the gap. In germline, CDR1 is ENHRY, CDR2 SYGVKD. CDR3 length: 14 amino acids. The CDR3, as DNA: TGTGCCATCAGTGAGGGGGAGTACCAAGAGACCCAGTACTTC. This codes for CAISEGEYQETQYF.

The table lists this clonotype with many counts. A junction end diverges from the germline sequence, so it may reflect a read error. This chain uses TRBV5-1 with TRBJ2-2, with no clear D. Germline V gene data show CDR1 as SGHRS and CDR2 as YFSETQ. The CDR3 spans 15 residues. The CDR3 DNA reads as TGCGCCAGCAGCTTGGTGGCTGGGAACAGCGGGGAGCTGTTTTTT. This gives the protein CASSLVAGNSGELFF.

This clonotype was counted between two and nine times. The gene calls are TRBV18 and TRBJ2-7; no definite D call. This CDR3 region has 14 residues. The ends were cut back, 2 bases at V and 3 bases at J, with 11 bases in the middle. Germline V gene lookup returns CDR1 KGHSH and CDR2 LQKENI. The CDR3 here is CASSPKGFLYEQYF. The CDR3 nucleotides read TGTGCCAGCTCACCAAAGGGTTTCCTCTACGAGCAGTACTTC.

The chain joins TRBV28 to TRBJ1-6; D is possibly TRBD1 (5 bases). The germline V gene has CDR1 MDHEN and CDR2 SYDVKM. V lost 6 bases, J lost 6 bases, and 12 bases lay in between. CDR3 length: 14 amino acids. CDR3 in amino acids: CASRSGGSNSPLHF. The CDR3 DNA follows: TGTGCCAGCAGGTCGGGGGGGTCTAATTCACCCCTCCACTTT.

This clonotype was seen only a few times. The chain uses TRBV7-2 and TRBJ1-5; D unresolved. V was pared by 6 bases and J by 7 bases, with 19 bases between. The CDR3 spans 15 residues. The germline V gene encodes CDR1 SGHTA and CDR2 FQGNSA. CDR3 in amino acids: CASSSTPGVGQPQHF. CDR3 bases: TGTGCCAGCAGTTCTACTCCGGGTGTTGGGCAGCCCCAGCATTTT. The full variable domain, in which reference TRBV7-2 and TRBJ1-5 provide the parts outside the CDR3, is GAGVSQSPSNKVTEKGKDVELRCDPISGHTALYWYRQSLGQGLEFLIYFQGNSAPDKSGLPSDRFSAERTGGSVSTLTIQRTQQEDSAVYLCASSSTPGVGQPQHFGDGTRLSIL.

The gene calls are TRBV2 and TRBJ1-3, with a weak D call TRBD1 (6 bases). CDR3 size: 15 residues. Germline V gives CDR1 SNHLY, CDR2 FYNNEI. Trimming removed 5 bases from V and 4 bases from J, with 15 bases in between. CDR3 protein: CASSLQGGAGNTIYF. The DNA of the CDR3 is TGTGCCAGCAGTCTACAGGGTGGGGCAGGAAACACCATATATTTT.

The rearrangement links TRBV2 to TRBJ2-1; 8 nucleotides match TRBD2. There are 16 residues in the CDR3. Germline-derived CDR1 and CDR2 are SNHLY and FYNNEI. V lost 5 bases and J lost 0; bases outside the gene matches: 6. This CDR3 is CASSTSGATSYNEQFF. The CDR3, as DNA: TGTGCCAGCAGTACTAGCGGAGCCACCTCCTACAATGAGCAGTTCTTC. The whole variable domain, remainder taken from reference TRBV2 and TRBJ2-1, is EPEVTQTPSHQVTQMGQEVILRCVPISNHLYFYWYRQILGQKVEFLVSFYNNEISEKSEIFDDQFSVERPDGSNFTLKIRSTKLEDSAMYFCASSTSGATSYNEQFFGPGTRLTVL.

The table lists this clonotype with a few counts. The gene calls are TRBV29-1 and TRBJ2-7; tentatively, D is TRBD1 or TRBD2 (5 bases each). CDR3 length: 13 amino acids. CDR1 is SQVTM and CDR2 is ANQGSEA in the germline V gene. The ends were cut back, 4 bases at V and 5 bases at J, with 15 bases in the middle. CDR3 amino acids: CSVGRDGLDEQYF. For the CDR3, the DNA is TGCAGCGTTGGAAGGGACGGGCTCGACGAGCAGTACTTC.

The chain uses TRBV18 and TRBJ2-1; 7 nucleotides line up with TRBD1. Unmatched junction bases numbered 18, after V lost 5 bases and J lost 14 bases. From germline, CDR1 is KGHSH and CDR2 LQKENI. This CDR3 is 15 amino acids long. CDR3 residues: CASSSAGTVTFMEFF. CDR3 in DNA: TGTGCCAGCTCATCCGCCGGGACAGTGACATTTATGGAGTTCTTC.

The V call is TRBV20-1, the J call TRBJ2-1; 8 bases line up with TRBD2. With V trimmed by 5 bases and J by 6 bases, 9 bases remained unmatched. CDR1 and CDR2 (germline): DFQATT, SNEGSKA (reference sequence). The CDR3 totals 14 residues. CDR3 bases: TGCAGTGCTGGTCCGGGACTAGGAGCCAATGAGCAGTTCTTC. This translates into CSAGPGLGANEQFF.

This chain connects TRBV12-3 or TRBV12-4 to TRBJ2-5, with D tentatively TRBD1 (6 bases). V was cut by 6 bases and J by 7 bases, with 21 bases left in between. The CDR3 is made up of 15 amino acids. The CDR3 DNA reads TGTGCCAGCAGACTAACCGGGACCCGAGGGGGGACCCAGTACTTC. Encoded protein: CASRLTGTRGGTQYF.